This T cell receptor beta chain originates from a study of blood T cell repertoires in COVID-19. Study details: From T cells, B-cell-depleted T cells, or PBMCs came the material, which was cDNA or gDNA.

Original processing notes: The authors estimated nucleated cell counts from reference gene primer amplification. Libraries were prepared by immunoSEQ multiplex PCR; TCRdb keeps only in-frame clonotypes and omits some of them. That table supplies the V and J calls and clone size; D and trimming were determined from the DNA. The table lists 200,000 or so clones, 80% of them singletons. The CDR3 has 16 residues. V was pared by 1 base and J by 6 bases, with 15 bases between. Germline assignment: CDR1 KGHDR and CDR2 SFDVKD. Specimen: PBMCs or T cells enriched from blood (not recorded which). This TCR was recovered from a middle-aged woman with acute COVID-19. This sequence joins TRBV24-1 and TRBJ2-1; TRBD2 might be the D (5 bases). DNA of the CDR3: TGTGCCACCAGTGATTTTGGGAGCGAGGGAAGCAATGAGCAGTTCTTC. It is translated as CATSDFGSEGSNEQFF.